The source of this T cell receptor beta chain is a study of cytomegalovirus exposure and HLA in healthy donors. General study results and limits: Indistinguishable V segments, including TRBV6-2 and TRBV6-3, were excluded.

Germline assignment: CDR1 SNHLY and CDR2 FYNNEI. CDR3 length: 18 amino acids. Trimming removed 2 bases at V and 5 bases at J, with 24 bases between. About this clone: Its antigen is unknown.

The study sampled nominally healthy donors, though unrecorded immune exposures were likely. Both 60 Vbeta primers and 13 Jbeta primers went into the PCR. Sequencing used immunoSEQ multiplex PCR; TCRdb keeps in-frame clones, though not all of them. The sample lists approximately 73,000 clones, roughly 80% seen once, with under 25% in the top ten. The clonotype was recovered from a woman aged 40 to 50 in good health and CMV-seropositive. Sequenced sample: PBMCs. The chain employs TRBV2 and TRBJ2-5; D is perhaps TRBD1 (6 bases). The CDR3 sequence is CASSEWFTRQGSRETQYF. The CDR3 nucleotides are TGTGCCAGCAGTGAATGGTTTACTCGTCAGGGGTCGCGGGAGACCCAGTACTTC.